This T cell receptor (beta chain) is from a study of blood T cell repertoires in COVID-19. Study context: Acute-phase and convalescent COVID-19 samples originated in the United States, Italy and Spain. PBMCs, B-cell-depleted T cells, or T cells provided the cDNA or gDNA that made up the material.

Authors' processing steps: Scientists estimated how many nucleated cells there were by amplifying reference gene primers. The data were produced by immunoSEQ multiplex PCR, yet TCRdb's version contains in-frame clones alone and is incomplete. V and J calls and clone size follow that table, whereas D and trimming were derived from the DNA. The sample contains about 140,000 clones, approximately 84% of which appear only once. The CDR3 sequence is 14 residues long. Germline loops: CDR1 SGHRS, CDR2 YFSETQ. V lost 2 bases and J lost 9; bases outside the gene matches: 6. The source is a woman aged 60 to 75 with acute or convalescent COVID-19. Source material: peripheral blood. This chain joins TRBV5-1 and TRBJ2-1; 9 bases map to TRBD2. CDR3 sequence: CASSFMAGGGEQFF. Written as DNA, the CDR3 is TGCGCCAGCAGCTTTATGGCGGGAGGGGGTGAGCAGTTCTTC.